This T cell receptor (beta chain) was documented in a study of blood T cell repertoires in COVID-19 (dated by TCRdb to between 2020 and 2021). Background on the whole study: The collaborator samples originated in the United States, Italy and Spain and spanned the acute and convalescent phases of COVID-19. The material from the prospective study consisted of cDNA or gDNA derived from T cells, B-cell-depleted T cells, or PBMCs. Deeply sampled blood TCRbeta repertoires from subjects exposed to, actively infected with, or recovered from COVID-19 were included in the dataset. A freely available public database, intended as a resource for researchers studying the immune response to SARS-CoV-2, is where the repertoires were released. The samples were drawn from two sources: the first 160 participants of the ongoing ImmuneRACE study, and 1,254 subjects contributed by 6 global collaborators. Nearly every sample came with metadata listing a de-identified subject ID, COVID-19 status, age in years and sex. Where HLA class I and class II types were available, the types were taken from metadata supplied by the sample provider, not from assay-based typing.

In the case of this clone: No antigen is known for it. It has no much larger one-base neighbor in the sample; base qualities were not kept.

Taken from cysteine to phenylalanine, the CDR3 has 19 residues. CDR3 DNA is the only sequence kept; it has 57 bases, read in frame from the first base. Via the germline V gene, CDR1 is SGHAT and CDR2 FQNNGV. Germline trimming: 1 base from V, 1 base from J; junction bases outside gene matches: 15. What the research found in general, with its limitations: The quantity of clinical and demographic metadata differed by source and by participant and was supplied without curation.

Collaborating institutions collected whole blood in K2EDTA tubes following their own protocols. Collaborator samples were shipped for TCRbeta analysis as frozen whole blood, isolated PBMCs, or DNA extracted from either sample type. The immunoSEQ Assay, a bias-controlled multiplex PCR, was used to amplify TCRbeta CDR3 regions from genomic DNA. On the study's bioinformatics: The number of nucleated cells in each sample was estimated from the amplification of reference gene primers within the assay. Sequence reads were collapsed and filtered to measure the absolute abundance of every unique TCRbeta CDR3 rearrangement. For each sample, productive Simpson clonality was calculated as the square root of Simpson's diversity index across productive rearrangements. TCRdb took this table from immuneACCESS and kept in-frame rearrangements with V and J called. Such tables lack part of the clones; where checked against another copy, unresolved V genes explain under half of the gap, and the rest is unexplained. The V and J calls and clone size are taken from that table; D and trimming were inferred from the DNA. The sample contains roughly 120,000 clones, around 89% of them found a single time. Around 30% of the sample comes from the top ten.

Sequenced: peripheral blood. The source is a man between 65 and 80 years old with active or convalescent COVID-19. This chain joins TRBV11-2 to TRBJ1-1; 7 nucleotides in the junction match TRBD1. The base sequence is TGTGCCAGCAGCTTAGTGGGACAGCCGAATAATAACTGGAACACTGAAGCTTTCTTT. This encodes CASSLVGQPNNNWNTEAFF.